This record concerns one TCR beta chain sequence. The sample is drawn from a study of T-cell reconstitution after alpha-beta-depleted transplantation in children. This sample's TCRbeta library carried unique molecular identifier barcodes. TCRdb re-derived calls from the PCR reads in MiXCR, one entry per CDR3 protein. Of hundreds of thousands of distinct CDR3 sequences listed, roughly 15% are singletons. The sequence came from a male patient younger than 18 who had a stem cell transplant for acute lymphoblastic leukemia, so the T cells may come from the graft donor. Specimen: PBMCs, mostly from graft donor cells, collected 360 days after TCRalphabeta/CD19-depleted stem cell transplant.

The CDR3 is CASSFTKQGGNQPQHF. The CDR3 nucleotides read TGTGCCAGCAGCTTCACCAAACAGGGCGGCAATCAGCCCCAGCATTTT. The genes are TRBV5-6 and TRBJ1-5; D is possibly TRBD1 (6 bases). Germline V CDR1 and CDR2: SGHDT, YYEEEE. This CDR3 contains 16 residues. V lost 2 bases to trimming and J lost 2 bases, with 14 bases between them. The entire variable domain, with the rest obtained from reference TRBV5-6 and TRBJ1-5, is as follows: DAGVTQSPTHLIKTRGQQVTLRCSPKSGHDTVSWYQQALGQGPQFIFQYYEEEERQRGNFPDRFSGHQFPNYSSELNVNALLLGDSALYLCASSFTKQGGNQPQHFGDGTRLSIL.